The rows below give T cell receptor beta chains drawn from one sample of a study of beta chain features in type 1 diabetes. Sequencing was performed with immunoSEQ multiplex PCR; in TCRdb, only in-frame clones are kept and a portion is missing. The sample lists more than 250,000 clones; approximately 16% were seen once. The sample consisted of naive CD4+ T cells from blood. Receptor source: a man in his late teens or twenties with type 1 diabetes. Each CDR3 is given with its conserved first and last residue. A D gene is named only where the DNA matches it firmly. A clone size is listed for some rows: how often the clone was seen (once, few, many), or a class if it is expanded.

abundance	v_gene	j_gene	d_gene	CDR3aa	CDR3nt
few	TRBV7-2	TRBJ1-5	.	CASSLAPVNQPQHF	TGTGCCAGCAGCTTAGCTCCAGTCAATCAGCCCCAGCATTTT
few	TRBV28	TRBJ1-6	.	CASSLLTGPNSPLHF	TGTGCCAGCAGTTTATTGACAGGTCCCAATTCACCCCTCCACTTT
.	TRBV5-1	TRBJ2-5	TRBD2	CASSPGLAGTSQETQYF	TGCGCCAGCAGCCCGGGACTAGCGGGAACCTCACAAGAGACCCAGTACTTC
.	TRBV19	TRBJ2-1	TRBD2	CASSIELRLATEQFF	TGTGCCAGTAGTATAGAACTCCGACTAGCGACTGAGCAGTTCTTC
.	TRBV6-1	TRBJ1-2	.	CASMGAHGGYTF	TGTGCCAGCATGGGGGCGCACGGTGGCTACACCTTC
few	TRBV9	TRBJ2-5	.	CASSEEKGETQYF	TGTGCCAGCAGCGAAGAAAAGGGGGAGACCCAGTACTTC
.	TRBV15	TRBJ2-4	.	CATELGLSRGNIQYF	TGTGCCACCGAGCTTGGACTGTCTCGAGGGAACATTCAGTACTTC
.	TRBV5-1	TRBJ2-1	TRBD2	CASDAWGTNYNEQFF	TGCGCCAGCGACGCGTGGGGGACTAACTACAATGAGCAGTTCTTC
few	TRBV5-6	TRBJ1-3	.	CASSFYAYLSGNTIYF	TGTGCCAGCAGCTTCTACGCTTATTTATCCGGAAACACCATATATTTT
few	TRBV7-8	TRBJ2-7	TRBD2	CASRVGELAGEGVYF	TGTGCCAGCAGGGTTGGTGAACTAGCGGGAGAAGGTGTCTACTTC
few	TRBV28	TRBJ1-2	.	CASSLSRSGYTF	TGTGCCAGCAGTTTATCCCGGAGCGGCTACACCTTC
few	TRBV19	TRBJ1-5	.	CASRKGQLMNQPQHF	TGTGCCAGTAGGAAGGGACAATTGATGAATCAGCCCCAGCATTTT
few	TRBV28	TRBJ2-2	.	CASSLVQGELFF	TGTGCCAGCAGTTTAGTACAGGGGGAGCTGTTTTTT
.	TRBV4-3	TRBJ1-2	.	CASSRVDSYGYTF	TGCGCCAGCAGCCGCGTAGACAGCTATGGCTACACCTTC
.	TRBV29-1	TRBJ2-5	.	CSVVHTVQETQYF	TGCAGCGTTGTACACACAGTTCAAGAGACCCAGTACTTC
.	TRBV7-2	TRBJ2-5	TRBD1	CASSPRDRVGTQYF	TGTGCCAGCAGCCCCCGCGACAGGGTGGGGACCCAGTACTTC
.	TRBV5-1	TRBJ1-4	TRBD1	CASSWGQSLGEKLFF	TGCGCCAGCAGCTGGGGACAGTCTCTCGGTGAAAAACTGTTTTTT
few	TRBV7-9	TRBJ2-7	.	CASSLTLHEQYF	TGTGCCAGCAGCTTAACCCTCCACGAGCAGTACTTC
few	TRBV28	TRBJ2-3	TRBD2	CASSLPAGVNTDTQYF	TGTGCCAGCAGTTTACCAGCGGGAGTAAACACAGATACGCAGTATTTT
few	TRBV7-2	TRBJ1-1	TRBD1	CASSPVQGALNTEAFF	TGTGCCAGCAGCCCAGTCCAGGGGGCTTTGAACACTGAAGCTTTCTTT
few	TRBV7-2	TRBJ2-7	TRBD2	CASSIAGGRSYEQYF	TGTGCCAGCAGTATAGCGGGGGGGAGATCCTACGAGCAGTACTTC
.	TRBV19	TRBJ2-7	TRBD1	CASSKGPQGAYEQYF	TGTGCCAGTAGTAAAGGGCCCCAGGGGGCCTACGAGCAGTACTTC
.	TRBV28	TRBJ1-5	.	CASSLTGNQPQHF	TGTGCCAGCAGTCTCACGGGGAATCAGCCCCAGCATTTT
.	TRBV6-1	TRBJ2-7	.	CASSAGMSSYEQYF	TGTGCCAGCAGTGCAGGCATGAGCTCCTACGAGCAGTACTTC
.	TRBV4-3	TRBJ1-2	.	CASSQDSGVDGYTF	TGCGCCAGCAGCCAAGATTCAGGTGTGGATGGCTACACCTTC
few	TRBV7-9	TRBJ2-7	TRBD1	CASSLRQGNHEQYF	TGTGCCAGCAGCTTAAGACAGGGTAACCACGAGCAGTACTTC
.	TRBV18	TRBJ2-3	.	CASSPPAGTTQYF	TGTGCCAGCTCACCACCGGCGGGGACTACGCAGTATTTT
.	TRBV6-5	TRBJ1-1	.	CASRRGQRRTEAFF	TGTGCCAGCAGGCGAGGCCAGAGGAGAACTGAAGCTTTCTTT
.	TRBV5-1	TRBJ1-4	.	CASRSDREGEKLFF	TGCGCCAGCAGATCGGACAGAGAAGGTGAAAAACTGTTTTTT
few	TRBV12-5	TRBJ2-1	.	CASGFVSGKRNNEQFF	TGTGCTAGTGGTTTCGTTTCCGGGAAGCGCAACAATGAGCAGTTCTTC
.	TRBV7-8	TRBJ2-1	TRBD2	CASSFPGGRSYNEQFF	TGTGCCAGCAGCTTCCCTGGCGGGAGGTCTTACAATGAGCAGTTCTTC
.	TRBV7-8	TRBJ2-2	.	CASSWVSPSGGELFF	TGTGCCAGCAGTTGGGTCAGTCCATCGGGCGGGGAGCTGTTTTTT
few	TRBV7-2	TRBJ2-4	TRBD2	CASGTQGLANIQYF	TGTGCCAGCGGGACCCAGGGACTAGCGAACATTCAGTACTTC
.	TRBV29-1	TRBJ1-1	.	CSSRTVLNTEAFF	TGCAGCTCCCGGACAGTTCTGAACACTGAAGCTTTCTTT
few	TRBV28	TRBJ1-1	TRBD1	CASIETTGTGTAGSAF	TGTGCCAGTATAGAAACGACCGGGACAGGGACCGCTGGATCCGCTTTT
.	TRBV5-1	TRBJ2-7	TRBD1	CASSLGGQNYEQYF	TGCGCCAGCAGCTTGGGGGGACAGAACTACGAGCAGTACTTC
.	TRBV6-1	TRBJ1-5	.	CASSYNQPQHF	TGTGCCAGCAGCTACAATCAGCCCCAGCATTTT
.	TRBV19	TRBJ2-5	.	CASSMDSDQETQYF	TGTGCCAGTAGTATGGACAGCGACCAAGAGACCCAGTACTTC
.	TRBV21-1	TRBJ2-5	.	CASSKVLQREGRETQYF	TGTGCCAGCAGCAAAGTGTTGCAGCGGGAGGGCCGAGAGACCCAGTACTTC
few	TRBV29-1	TRBJ2-7	TRBD1	CSVETGPDWEQYF	TGCAGCGTTGAGACAGGGCCCGACTGGGAGCAGTACTTC
.	TRBV29-1	TRBJ2-1	TRBD1	CSARPTGANPEFF	TGCAGCGCCCGGCCGACAGGGGCTAACCCCGAGTTCTTC
few	TRBV30	TRBJ1-2	TRBD1	CAWSVDRNYGYTF	TGTGCCTGGAGCGTGGACAGGAACTATGGCTACACCTTC